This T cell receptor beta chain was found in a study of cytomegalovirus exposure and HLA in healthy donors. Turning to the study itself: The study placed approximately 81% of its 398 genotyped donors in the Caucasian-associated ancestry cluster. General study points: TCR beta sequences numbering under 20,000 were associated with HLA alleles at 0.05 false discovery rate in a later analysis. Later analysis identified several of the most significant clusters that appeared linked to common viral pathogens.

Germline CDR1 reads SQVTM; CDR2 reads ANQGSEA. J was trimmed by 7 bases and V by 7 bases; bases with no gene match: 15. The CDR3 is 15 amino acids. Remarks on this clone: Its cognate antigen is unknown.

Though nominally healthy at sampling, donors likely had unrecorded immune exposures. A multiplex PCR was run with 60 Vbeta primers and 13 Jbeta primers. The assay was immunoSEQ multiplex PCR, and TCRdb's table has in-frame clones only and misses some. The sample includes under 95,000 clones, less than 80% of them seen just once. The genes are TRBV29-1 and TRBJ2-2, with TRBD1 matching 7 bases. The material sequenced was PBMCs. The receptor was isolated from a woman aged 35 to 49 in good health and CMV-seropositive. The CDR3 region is CSAEQTGSRGGELFF. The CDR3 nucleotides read TGCAGCGCAGAACAGACAGGGTCCCGGGGCGGGGAGCTGTTTTTT.